The 2 T cell receptor beta chains in this list originate from one sample, sequenced in a study of T cell repertoires in cytomegalovirus infection. TCRdb re-called the reads through MiXCR, storing one row per CDR3 protein. The table shows about 530,000 distinct CDR3 sequences, with about 30% occurring only once. Sample: PBMCs. The source of these receptors is a human donor in good health (CMV status not recorded). Some clones in this sample may be carry-over from other donors' samples.

The chain has TRBV11-3 and TRBJ1-1; the D is unclear. The CDR3 consists of 12 residues. V gave up 2 bases and J gave up 7 bases, with 8 bases separating them. Germline CDR1 SGHNT, CDR2 YENEEA. The CDR3 loop is CASSLTVSEAFF. The CDR3 DNA sequence: TGTGCCAGCAGCTTAACAGTGAGTGAAGCTTTCTTT.

CDR3 in amino acids: CATRSSGGSPEAFF. CDR3 nucleotide sequence: TGTGCCACCAGATCCTCGGGGGGCAGCCCGGAAGCTTTCTTT. The chain has TRBV24-1 and TRBJ1-1; D is perhaps TRBD1 (6 bases). V lost 7 bases, J lost 8 bases, and 19 bases lay in between. Germline V gives CDR1 KGHDR, CDR2 SFDVKD. The CDR3 totals 14 residues.